This entry is about one T cell receptor (beta chain). Its antigen is as yet unknown. The entry originates in a study of T cell responses to AZD1222 COVID-19 vaccine. Germline values: CDR1 SGHTA, CDR2 FQGNSA. CDR3 size: 16 residues. V was pared by 3 bases and J by 1 base, with 15 bases between. Regarding the study as a whole: Along spike, vaccine-associated CD4 TCRs were found throughout, with dominance at 160-218 and 743-854.

Libraries were prepared by immunoSEQ multiplex PCR; TCRdb keeps only in-frame clonotypes and omits some of them. The table lists about 120,000 clones, just under 95% of them singletons. The V gene is TRBV7-2, the J gene TRBJ1-1; D is ambiguous. The sequenced sample was peripheral blood, obtained on day 0 of AZD1222 vaccination. The clonotype comes from an adult in good health. The CDR3 DNA is TGTGCCAGCAGCTTTACCCTCATCCGGGGGAACACTGAAGCTTTCTTT. It specifies CASSFTLIRGNTEAFF.